This T cell receptor (beta chain) was captured in a study of graft-versus-host responses after intestinal transplantation (dated by TCRdb to the early 2020s). About the investigation overall: Multivisceral, liver-intestinal, or isolated intestinal transplants were received by the recipients. Donor T cell macrochimerism was defined as a peak of at least 4% donor T cells among recipient peripheral blood mononuclear cells. After intestinal transplantation, graft-versus-host and host-versus-graft alloreactive T cell clones were followed in the graft, circulation and bone marrow using bulk TCR-beta CDR3 sequencing. To identify alloreactive clones, pre-transplant mixed lymphocyte reaction products were sequenced and then compared with unstimulated pre-transplant donor and recipient T cells. Rather than going through the commercial service, samples from three later patients were sequenced in-house on an Illumina MiSeq and processed with MiXCR. Anti-thymocyte globulin induction was given to all recipients, followed by maintenance tacrolimus and steroids for approximately three years. The cohort enrolled about 23 intestinal transplant recipients, one of whom was a retransplant, and a few patients without pretransplant specimens were excluded.

As concerns this clone: The target of this receptor is not known. Base quality data are lacking; no much larger clone is found one base away.

Counted from cysteine to phenylalanine, this CDR3 has 12 amino acids. Only the CDR3 DNA stays, 36 bases, in frame from base 1. At the junction V is shortened by 6 bases and J by 6 bases; bases outside the gene matches: 0. Based on the germline V gene, the CDR1 and CDR2 sequences are SNHLY and FYNNEI. What the research found in general, with its limitations: Peak levels of circulating GvH clones were associated with declines in HvG clones early after transplant. GvH clones turned up in recipient bone marrow, with some appearing earlier in ileal mucosa or blood, a pattern consistent with an intestinal mucosal origin. In the allografts of patients with donor T cell macrochimerism, GvH to HvG T cell clonal ratios were high. Conclusions were limited by the relatively low number and heterogeneity of intestinal transplant patients.

The library relied on the immunoSEQ multiplex PCR assay. For most patients, genomic DNA was isolated with the Qiagen DNeasy Blood and Tissue Kit and sent frozen to Adaptive Biotechnologies for TCR sequencing. For most patients, high-throughput TCR-beta CDR3 sequencing of genomic DNA was performed by Adaptive Biotechnologies. From the authors' description of their analysis: TCR sequencing data were retrieved from Adaptive's ImmunoSEQ software for 15 to 20 patients, whereas a few other patients were processed with MiXCR and VDJtools. To correct CD4 versus CD8 sorting errors, any sequence found in both subsets at a frequency ratio below 5:1 was removed. CDR3 nucleotide sequences shared between donor and recipient were removed because their origin could not be assigned. Alloreactive clones required at least 2-fold expansion over unstimulated cells and minimum CFSE-low frequency of 0.002% (template counts) or 0.001% (read counts). Mappable clones were those detected in sequenced pre-transplant spleen, lymph node, or MLR CFSE-low populations of the donor or recipient. The cumulative frequency of alloreactive clones was calculated as a percentage of all sequences, weighted by copy number. Held by TCRdb, this immuneACCESS table contains in-frame sequences only and omits some clones. Under half of the omission traces to an unresolved V gene where checked; the cause of the rest is unknown. V and J calls and clone size are given by that table; D and trimming were obtained from the DNA. The sample table lists roughly 120,000 clones, 90% of them with a count of one. The leading ten clones occupy about 0.18% of the sample.

The label giving this sample's time point can be read as: cells obtained before transplantation from donor or recipient. CD3+CD4+ and CD3+CD8+ populations were FACS-sorted from unstimulated pre-transplant donor and recipient cells taken from spleen or lymph nodes. Recombination linked TRBV2 to TRBJ1-2; the junction holds 11 bases that match TRBD1. This TCR came from a human donor who received an intestinal transplant. The starting material was unstimulated CD4+ T cells sorted from spleen or lymph node cells, obtained before intestinal transplant. The nucleotide sequence is TGTGCCAGCAGGGACAGGGGGCATGGCTACACCTTC. The encoded protein is CASRDRGHGYTF.